Reported below is one T cell receptor (beta chain). In the authors' workflow: By means of reference gene primer amplification, nucleated cell counts were estimated. Produced via immunoSEQ multiplex PCR; TCRdb's table is partial and in-frame only. That table is the source of V, J and clone size, and D and trimming were worked out from the DNA. Here the sample spans approximately 100,000 clones, roughly 90% being singletons. These data come from a study of blood T cell repertoires in COVID-19. Study-level background: Italy, Spain and the United States were the sources of the convalescent and acute COVID-19 samples. In each case, the material was cDNA or gDNA derived from T cells, B-cell-depleted T cells, or PBMCs.

The TCR originated in a man between 65 and 85 years old with acute or convalescent COVID-19. Sequences were obtained from peripheral blood.

CDR3 coding DNA: TGTGCCAGCTCACCACCAGCTTTGAGCTCCTACAATGAGCAGTTCTTC. Translation: CASSPPALSSYNEQFF. This chain links TRBV18 with TRBJ2-1; D is ambiguous. This CDR3 is 16 amino acids long. The germline V and J ends were trimmed by 0 bases and 0 bases, with 9 bases remaining between them. Germline V CDR1 and CDR2: KGHSH, LQKENI.